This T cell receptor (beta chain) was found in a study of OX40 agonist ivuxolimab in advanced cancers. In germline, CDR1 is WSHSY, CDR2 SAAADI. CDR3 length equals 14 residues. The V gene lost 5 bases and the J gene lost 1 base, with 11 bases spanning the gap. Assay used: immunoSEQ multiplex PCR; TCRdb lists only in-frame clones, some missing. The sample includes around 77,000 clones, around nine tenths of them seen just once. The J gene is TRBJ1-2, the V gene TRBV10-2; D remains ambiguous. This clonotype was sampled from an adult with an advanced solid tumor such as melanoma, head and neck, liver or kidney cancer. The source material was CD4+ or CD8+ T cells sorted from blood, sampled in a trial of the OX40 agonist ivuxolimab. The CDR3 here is CASSPGYGNYGYTF. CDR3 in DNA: TGCGCCAGCAGTCCAGGCTATGGTAACTATGGCTACACCTTC.